Here is one TCR beta chain with its context. This sample is drawn from a study of blood T cell repertoires in COVID-19. About the research overall: Acute and convalescent COVID-19 specimens originated in the United States, Italy and Spain.

Per the germline V gene, CDR1 is KGHSH and CDR2 is LQKENI. V lost 5 bases, J lost 0 bases, and 5 bases lay in between. This CDR3 has 13 amino acids. Per the authors' pipeline: Reference gene primer amplification gave estimated nucleated cell counts. TCRdb keeps only in-frame clones here, not all; method: immunoSEQ multiplex PCR. V, J and clone size were drawn from that table, and D and trimming were deduced from the DNA. The sample consists of 130,000 or so clones, roughly 83% of them appearing once. The genes are TRBV18 and TRBJ1-5; D gene unclear. This clonotype was obtained from a woman older than 75 with acute or convalescent COVID-19. The sample taken for sequencing was peripheral blood. The CDR3 nucleotides are TGTGCCAGCTCATCCAATAGCAATCAGCCCCAGCATTTT. Protein product: CASSSNSNQPQHF.